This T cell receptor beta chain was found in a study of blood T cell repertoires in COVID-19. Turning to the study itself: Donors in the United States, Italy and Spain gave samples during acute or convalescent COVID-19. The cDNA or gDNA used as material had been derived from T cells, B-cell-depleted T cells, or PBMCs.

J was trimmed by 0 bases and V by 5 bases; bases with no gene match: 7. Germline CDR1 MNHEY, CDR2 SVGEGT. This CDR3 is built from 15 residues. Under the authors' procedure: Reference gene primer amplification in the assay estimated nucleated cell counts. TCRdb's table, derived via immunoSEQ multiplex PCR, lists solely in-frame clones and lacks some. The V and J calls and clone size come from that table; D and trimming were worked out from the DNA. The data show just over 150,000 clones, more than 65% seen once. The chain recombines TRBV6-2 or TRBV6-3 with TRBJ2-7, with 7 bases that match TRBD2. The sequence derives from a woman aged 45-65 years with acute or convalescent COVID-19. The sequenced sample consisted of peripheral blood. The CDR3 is CASSPVAGSSYEQYF. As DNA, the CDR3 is TGTGCCAGCAGTCCAGTAGCGGGTTCCTCCTACGAGCAGTACTTC.